The subject of this entry is one TCR beta chain. The J segment lost 7 bases and the V segment lost 5 bases, leaving 8 bases of the junction unmatched. The germline V gene has CDR1 SGHTA and CDR2 FQGTGA. This CDR3 is built from 16 residues. Under the authors' procedure: Reference gene primer amplification in the assay estimated nucleated cell counts. Assay used: immunoSEQ multiplex PCR; TCRdb lists only in-frame clones, some missing. The V and J calls and the clone size are those of that table, but D and trimming were determined from the DNA. The sample contains tens of thousands of clones, 82% of which appear only once. The data belong to a study of blood T cell repertoires in COVID-19. Across the study: COVID-19 samples from acute and convalescent phases originated in the United States, Italy and Spain. PBMCs, B-cell-depleted T cells, or T cells were the source of the cDNA or gDNA that made up the material.

The rearrangement uses TRBV7-3 and TRBJ2-1; 13 positions agree with TRBD2. Sequences were obtained from peripheral blood. This receptor was taken from a woman aged 80 or over with acute or convalescent COVID-19. The CDR3 reads CASSPLGLAGRNEQFF. In DNA, the CDR3 is TGTGCCAGCAGCCCATTGGGACTAGCGGGACGGAATGAGCAGTTCTTC. Variable domain in full (rest from reference TRBV7-3 and TRBJ2-1): GAGVSQTPSNKVTEKGKYVELRCDPISGHTALYWYRQSLGQGPEFLIYFQGTGAADDSGLPNDRFFAVRPEGSVSTLKIQRTERGDSAVYLCASSPLGLAGRNEQFFGPGTRLTVL.